The 8 T cell receptor beta chains reported below all come from one sample, sequenced in a study of blood T cell repertoires in COVID-19. Produced via immunoSEQ multiplex PCR; TCRdb's table is partial and in-frame only. The sample holds 110,000 to 150,000 clones, 81% seen once. The material sequenced was peripheral blood. All receptors come from a human donor in a cohort sampled during active COVID-19.

This clone is a singleton in its sample. The genes are TRBV10-3 and TRBJ1-1, with 7 bases fitting TRBD1. Germline CDR1 reads ENHRY; CDR2 reads SYGVKD. The V and J ends lost 8 bases and 0 bases, in that order; junction bases with no gene match: 6. This CDR3 has 14 amino acids. CDR3 DNA: TGTGCCATCGGTCGACAGGGAGTGAACACTGAAGCTTTCTTT. Encoded protein: CAIGRQGVNTEAFF.

The chain links TRBV11-1 to TRBJ2-7; 9 positions agree with TRBD1. The V gene's germline CDR1 is SGHAT and CDR2 FQDESV (reference sequence). The CDR3 has 15 residues. J gave up 1 base and V 5 bases, and 6 bases lay outside the gene matches. CDR3 nucleotide sequence: TGTGCCAGCAGCGTCTACAGGGGGCCGTCCTACGAGCAGTACTTC. It encodes CASSVYRGPSYEQYF.

The chain uses TRBV28 and TRBJ1-3, with TRBD1 as a possible D gene (5 bases). This CDR3 has 14 amino acids. V dropped 2 bases and J dropped 3 bases, with 8 bases sitting between them. CDR1 and CDR2 (germline): MDHEN, SYDVKM. The CDR3 DNA reads as TGTGCCAGCAGTTTAGCGGGGGGTGGAAACACCATATATTTT. Translation gives CASSLAGGGNTIYF.

The V and J genes are TRBV9 and TRBJ2-6; D ambiguous. The CDR3 loop spans 18 amino acids. Per germline, CDR1 SGDLS and CDR2 YYNGEE. The V gene lost 5 bases and the J gene lost 0 bases, with 18 bases spanning the gap. The CDR3 sequence is CASSRNILQPSGANVLTF. CDR3 DNA sequence: TGTGCCAGCAGTCGTAATATTTTACAGCCCTCTGGGGCCAACGTCCTGACTTTC.

This rearrangement joins TRBV7-2 to TRBJ2-7; D unclear. Trimming shortened V by 2 bases and J by 3 bases, and 14 bases separated the two germline ends. The length of the CDR3 is 15 residues. From germline, CDR1 is SGHTA and CDR2 FQGNSA. The CDR3 DNA follows: TGTGCCAGCAGCTTATTAGGCTTGGGCTACTACGAGCAGTACTTC. This translates into CASSLLGLGYYEQYF.

This clone was observed a handful of times. The V call is TRBV7-6, the J call TRBJ2-7, with TRBD1 identical over 8 bases. The junction had 10 bases not matched to a gene; V was cut back by 2 bases and J by 4 bases. The CDR3 runs to 16 residues. In germline, CDR1 is SGHVS, CDR2 FNYEAQ. The CDR3 coding sequence is TGTGCCAGCAGCTTAACAGGGGGGCCCTCGGTGTACGAGCAGTACTTC. This translates into CASSLTGGPSVYEQYF.

The chain recombines TRBV5-8 with TRBJ2-3, with TRBD1 as a possible D gene (6 bases). CDR1 SGHTS and CDR2 YDEGEE come from the germline V gene. V shed 2 bases and J shed 1 base, with 8 bases lying between them. CDR3 length equals 14 residues. The CDR3 sequence: CASSLRQGTDTQYF. CDR3 DNA sequence: TGTGCCAGCAGCTTACGACAGGGCACAGATACGCAGTATTTT.

The CDR3 coding sequence is TGTGCCAGCAGTTTCGGCAATCAGCCCCAGCATTTT. Amino acid sequence: CASSFGNQPQHF. This chain links TRBV12-3 or TRBV12-4 with TRBJ1-5; D remains ambiguous. The CDR3 is made up of 12 amino acids. V lost 3 bases to trimming and J lost 2 bases, with 2 bases between them.